The clone carrying this T cell receptor (beta chain) was observed a handful of times. Its specificity is not known. The data were taken from a study of Tregs in tolerant kidney transplant recipients. At the level of the study: CD4+CD25+CD127- cells came from approximately 3-day belatacept mixed lymphocyte reactions, some with approximately five-day graft donor restimulation. Sorting used antibodies to exclude donor cells. The study, taken as a whole, reports: Expanding Tregs on activated donor B cells appeared to best identify donor-specific TCRbeta clones.

The CDR3 is 15 amino acids. V was pared by 0 bases and J by 6 bases, with 15 bases between. Germline CDR1 reads SGHNT; CDR2 reads YYREEE (reference sequence). The method was immunoSEQ multiplex PCR; TCRdb's version includes in-frame clones alone and lacks a portion of them. There are some 15,000 clones in the sample; around 66% occur only once, and roughly 3.2% lies in the top ten. Material: Tregs from blood cultured with allogeneic cells. This TCR was sampled from a human donor in good health. The chain combines TRBV5-4 with TRBJ1-2; perhaps TRBD1 as D (5 bases). CDR3 coding DNA: TGTGCCAGCAGCTTGGGATGGCAGGGACGGAATGGCTACACCTTC. Amino acid sequence: CASSLGWQGRNGYTF.